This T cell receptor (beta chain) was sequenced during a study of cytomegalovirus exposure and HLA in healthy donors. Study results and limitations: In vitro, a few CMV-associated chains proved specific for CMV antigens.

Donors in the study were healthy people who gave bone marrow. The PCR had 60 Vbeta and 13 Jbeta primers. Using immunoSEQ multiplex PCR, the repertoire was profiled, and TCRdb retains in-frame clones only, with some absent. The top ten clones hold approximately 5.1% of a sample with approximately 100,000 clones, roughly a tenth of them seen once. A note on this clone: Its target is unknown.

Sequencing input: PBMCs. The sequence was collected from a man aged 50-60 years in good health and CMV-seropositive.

The CDR3 bases are TGCGCCAGCAGCTTGGGACTAGCGTCTAGCACAGATACGCAGTATTTT. Translating it yields CASSLGLASSTDTQYF. The chain combines TRBV5-1 with TRBJ2-3; 8 nucleotides match TRBD2. This CDR3 comprises 16 residues. The V gene's germline CDR1 is SGHRS and CDR2 YFSETQ. The ends lost 0 bases at V and 0 bases at J; junction bases unmatched: 3.